Shown below are 27 T cell receptor beta chains from a single sample sequenced in a study of T cell changes during pregnancy in multiple sclerosis. The protocol was immunoSEQ multiplex PCR, while the TCRdb copy is restricted to in-frame clones and leaves out a portion. This sample carries over 60,000 clones, roughly 87% of them seen once, and the ten largest clones take 2.5% to 3%. Specimen: peripheral blood, collected in the first trimester of pregnancy. The receptor source for this set is a female donor with multiple sclerosis, enrolled in a pregnancy study.

This chain joins TRBV10-1 and TRBJ2-7; TRBD1 aligns across 8 bases. CDR3 length: 13 amino acids. CDR1 and CDR2 (germline): WNHNN, SYGVQD (reference sequence). V was clipped by 3 bases and J by 4 bases; unmatched bases: 2. CDR3 protein: CASSEGQGYEQYF. The CDR3 nucleotides read TGCGCCAGCAGTGAAGGACAGGGATACGAGCAGTACTTC.

This chain connects TRBV7-9 to TRBJ2-7; 7 nucleotides align to TRBD1. J gave up 5 bases and V 6 bases, and 10 bases lay outside the gene matches. This CDR3 has 14 residues. CDR1 and CDR2 (germline): SEHNR, FQNEAQ (reference sequence). Here the CDR3 DNA reads TGTGCCAGCAGACAAACAGGGGCCGAAAACGAGCAGTACTTC. Its protein product is CASRQTGAENEQYF.

The chain carries TRBV30 and TRBJ2-3; D remains unclear. This CDR3 is built from 12 residues. CDR1 and CDR2 (germline): GTSNPN, SVGIG (reference sequence). V shed 0 bases and J shed 9 bases, with 10 bases lying between them. The CDR3 region has the DNA TGTGCCTGGAGTGTAGCTGGAGACACGCAGTATTTT. Amino acids: CAWSVAGDTQYF. The entire variable domain, with the rest obtained from reference TRBV30 and TRBJ2-3, is as follows: SQTIHQWPATLVQPVGSPLSLECTVEGTSNPNLYWYRQAAGRGLQLLFYSVGIGQISSEVPQNLSASRPQDRQFILSSKKLLLSDSGFYLCAWSVAGDTQYFGPGTRLTVL.

The chain has TRBV11-2 and TRBJ2-1, with TRBD2 matching over 12 bases. Germline V gene data show CDR1 as SGHAT and CDR2 as FQNNGV. Trimming took 5 bases from V and 10 from J; bases not matched to a gene: 12. The CDR3 extends over 16 amino acids. CDR3 nucleotides: TGTGCCAGCAGCCCGAGACTAGCGGGAGTATCCCGCGAGCAGTTCTTC. Protein product: CASSPRLAGVSREQFF. The complete variable domain, with remaining parts taken from reference TRBV11-2 and TRBJ2-1, reads EAGVAQSPRYKIIEKRQSVAFWCNPISGHATLYWYQQILGQGPKLLIQFQNNGVVDDSQLPKDRFSAERLKGVDSTLKIQPAKLEDSAVYLCASSPRLAGVSREQFFGPGTRLTVL.

The chain is built from TRBV5-1 and TRBJ1-3, with D maybe TRBD1 (5 bases). Germline V lookup: CDR1 SGHRS, CDR2 YFSETQ. V dropped 6 bases and J dropped 0 bases, with 10 bases sitting between them. CDR3 length equals 14 residues. The CDR3 coding sequence is TGCGCCAGCACCCAGGGCTTCTCTGGAAACACCATATATTTT. Residues: CASTQGFSGNTIYF.

V gene TRBV9 combines with J gene TRBJ1-4; tentative D call: TRBD1 (5 bases). CDR1 and CDR2 from the germline V gene are SGDLS and YYNGEE. V dropped 1 base and J dropped 4 bases, with 5 bases sitting between them. The CDR3 is made up of 13 amino acids. CDR3 protein: CASSVQGNEKLFF. As DNA, the CDR3 is TGTGCCAGCAGCGTACAGGGTAATGAAAAACTGTTTTTT.

V is TRBV11-2 and J is TRBJ1-1; weak D call: TRBD1 (6 bases). Germline CDR1 reads SGHAT; CDR2 reads FQNNGV. With 3 bases removed from V and 3 bases from J, the gap between germline ends came to 11 bases. This CDR3 has 14 amino acids. The CDR3 here is CASSFQGIDTEAFF. The CDR3 coding sequence is TGTGCCAGCAGCTTCCAGGGGATAGACACTGAAGCTTTCTTT.

This sequence joins TRBV30 and TRBJ2-7; the match to TRBD2 covers 14 bases. Unmatched junction bases numbered 7, after V lost 0 bases and J lost 6 bases. Germline V lookup: CDR1 GTSNPN, CDR2 SVGIG (reference sequence). This CDR3 has 16 amino acids. DNA of the CDR3: TGTGCCTGGAGTGTACGAAGACTAGCGGGAGGGCGCGAGCAGTACTTC. As protein: CAWSVRRLAGGREQYF.

The chain employs TRBV7-2 and TRBJ1-3, with D possibly being TRBD1 (5 bases). The germline V gene has CDR1 SGHTA and CDR2 FQGNSA. The V end lost 4 bases, the J end lost 8 bases, and 12 bases lay between the germline ends. The CDR3 totals 13 residues. CDR3 region: CASSSSGGYTIYF. The CDR3, as DNA: TGTGCCAGCAGCTCCTCGGGGGGTTACACCATATATTTT.

The CDR3 bases are TGTGCCTGGAGTCTGGGATTGGGACAGGGCTACAATGAGCAGTTCTTC. Residues: CAWSLGLGQGYNEQFF. The rearrangement uses TRBV30 and TRBJ2-1; 9 bases are shared with TRBD1. V was pared by 2 bases and J by 3 bases, with 8 bases of the junction left unmatched. CDR1 is GTSNPN and CDR2 is SVGIG in the germline V gene (reference sequence). The CDR3 runs to 16 residues.

In its sample, this clone was seen once. In DNA form, the CDR3 reads TGTGCCAGCAGCAAAGGGACATCTTCAGCCAAAAACATTCAGTACTTC. This sequence encodes CASSKGTSSAKNIQYF. V and J are TRBV7-3 and TRBJ2-4; the D gene is possibly TRBD1 (6 bases). Germline CDR1 and CDR2: SGHTA and FQGTGA. Deletions cut 5 bases from V and 0 bases from J, with 14 bases between. This CDR3 is 16 amino acids long.

The rearrangement joins TRBV19 to TRBJ1-5, with 8 bases matching TRBD1. CDR3 length: 17 amino acids. Losses at the gene ends were 6 bases for V and 1 base for J; bases not matched to a gene: 11. CDR1 and CDR2 (germline): LNHDA, SQIVND (reference sequence). CDR3 protein: CASSLPRQGISNQPQHF. CDR3 DNA sequence: TGTGCCAGTAGCCTCCCCCGACAGGGGATAAGCAATCAGCCCCAGCATTTT.

V and J are TRBV4-3 and TRBJ1-1; no clear D. In germline, CDR1 is LGHNA, CDR2 YSLEER. CDR3 length: 13 amino acids. The ends were cut back, 4 bases at V and 6 bases at J, with 12 bases in the middle. CDR3 bases: TGCGCCAGCAGCCGTCGGGTGGAGGCTGAAGCTTTCTTT. Encoded protein: CASSRRVEAEAFF.

The rearrangement joins TRBV5-1 to TRBJ2-7, with 12 positions matching TRBD2. Germline CDR1 SGHRS, CDR2 YFSETQ. The CDR3 runs to 14 residues. The V gene end was trimmed by 5 bases and the J gene end by 5 bases; junction bases not matched to a gene: 5. The DNA for the CDR3 is TGCGCCAGCAGGACTAGCGGGAGTTCCCACGAGCAGTACTTC. Its translation: CASRTSGSSHEQYF.

This clone appeared once. The CDR3: CSVRQPYYEQYF. The CDR3 DNA is TGCAGCGTTCGACAGCCCTACTACGAGCAGTACTTC. The chain is built from TRBV29-1 and TRBJ2-7; possibly TRBD1 for D (5 bases). The length of the CDR3 is 12 residues. With 5 bases removed from V and 3 bases from J, the gap between germline ends came to 11 bases. Germline lookup yields CDR1 SQVTM and CDR2 ANQGSEA.

The chain employs TRBV30 and TRBJ2-1; a possible D gene is TRBD1 (5 bases). The CDR3 has 15 amino acids. V was cut by 2 bases and J by 4 bases, with 15 bases left in between. CDR1 is GTSNPN, CDR2 SVGIG, per germline (reference sequence). The chain's CDR3 is CAWSKGAVGYNEQFF. The DNA of the CDR3 is TGTGCCTGGAGTAAAGGGGCAGTCGGATACAATGAGCAGTTCTTC.

J is TRBJ1-2 and V is TRBV2; no firm D call. This CDR3 has 13 residues. Between the trimmed V and J ends, which lost 3 bases and 0 bases, there was a span of 5 bases. Germline assignment: CDR1 SNHLY and CDR2 FYNNEI. CDR3 amino acids: CASSDTPNYGYTF. CDR3 sequence (DNA): TGTGCCAGCAGTGACACACCTAACTATGGCTACACCTTC.

This chain joins TRBV20-1 and TRBJ2-5, with D unresolved. V was shortened by 3 bases and J by 5 bases, with 7 bases between the two germline ends. Germline assignment: CDR1 DFQATT and CDR2 SNEGSKA (reference sequence). CDR3 length: 11 amino acids. The CDR3 DNA follows: TGCAGTGCTAGTCCGTATGAGACCCAGTACTTC. Amino acid sequence: CSASPYETQYF.

This sequence joins TRBV6-5 and TRBJ2-7; possible D gene TRBD1, 5 bases. CDR1 MNHEY and CDR2 SVGAGI come from the germline V gene. The length of the CDR3 is 14 residues. V lost 5 bases and J 5 bases, leaving 16 bases between the germline ends. The CDR3: CASSLQGSSDEQYF. As DNA, the CDR3 is TGTGCCAGCAGTCTCCAGGGTTCGTCCGACGAGCAGTACTTC.

This sequence joins TRBV19 and TRBJ1-5, with D possibly matching TRBD1 (6 bases). The V gene's germline CDR1 is LNHDA and CDR2 SQIVND (reference sequence). This CDR3 comprises 15 residues. V shed 3 bases and J shed 2 bases, with 11 bases lying between them. CDR3 coding DNA: TGTGCCAGTAGTATTCAGGGGAACGGCAATCAGCCCCAGCATTTT. Translating gives CASSIQGNGNQPQHF. Filled out from reference TRBV19 and TRBJ1-5, the complete variable domain reads DGGITQSPKYLFRKEGQNVTLSCEQNLNHDAMYWYRQDPGQGLRLIYYSQIVNDFQKGDIAEGYSVSREKKESFPLTVTSAQKNPTAFYLCASSIQGNGNQPQHFGDGTRLSIL.

V usage is TRBV19 and J usage is TRBJ2-2; 11 bases map to TRBD2. Germline V gene data show CDR1 as LNHDA and CDR2 as SQIVND (reference sequence). V was clipped by 7 bases and J by 3 bases; unmatched bases: 4. The CDR3 consists of 15 residues. Written as DNA, the CDR3 is TGTGCCAGTATTCGACTAGCGGGGTACACCGGGGAGCTGTTTTTT. Amino acids: CASIRLAGYTGELFF.

The chain joins TRBV6-1 to TRBJ1-3; no clear D gene. The CDR3 extends over 15 amino acids. Per germline, CDR1 MNHNS and CDR2 SASEGT. The V end lost 8 bases, the J end lost 11 bases, and 25 bases lay between the germline ends. This CDR3 reads CASDSQADGGSAIYF. DNA for the CDR3: TGTGCCAGCGATAGTCAGGCCGACGGTGGAAGTGCCATATATTTT.

V is TRBV27 and J is TRBJ2-3; TRBD2 matches 8 bases. This CDR3 spans 17 amino acids. The V gene end was trimmed by 4 bases and the J gene end by 2 bases; junction bases not matched to a gene: 11. Germline V CDR1 and CDR2: MNHEY, SMNVEV (reference sequence). The CDR3 DNA is TGTGCCAGCAGTTCTCCCATCGGCGGGGGGTACACAGATACGCAGTATTTT. Translating gives CASSSPIGGGYTDTQYF.

The chain links TRBV28 to TRBJ2-7, with D perhaps matching TRBD1 (5 bases). This CDR3 has 14 residues. The V end lost 1 base, the J end lost 5 bases, and 12 bases lay between the germline ends. CDR1 MDHEN and CDR2 SYDVKM come from the germline V gene. CDR3 sequence: CASSLYQGSNEQYF. CDR3 sequence (DNA): TGTGCCAGCAGTTTATATCAGGGATCCAACGAGCAGTACTTC. Combining the CDR3 with reference TRBV28 and TRBJ2-7 gives the whole variable domain DVKVTQSSRYLVKRTGEKVFLECVQDMDHENMFWYRQDPGLGLRLIYFSYDVKMKEKGDIPEGYSVSREKKERFSLILESASTNQTSMYLCASSLYQGSNEQYFGPGTRLTVT.

This sequence joins TRBV19 and TRBJ2-3; TRBD1 matches at 10 bases. The junction had 7 bases not matched to a gene; V was cut back by 5 bases and J by 5 bases. Per germline, CDR1 LNHDA and CDR2 SQIVND (reference sequence). The CDR3 is 15 residues long. The chain's CDR3 is CASSWTGGVQDTQYF. For the CDR3, the DNA is TGTGCCAGTAGTTGGACAGGGGGAGTGCAAGATACGCAGTATTTT.

V and J are TRBV9 and TRBJ2-3; 7 bases match TRBD2. The germline gives CDR1 SGDLS, CDR2 YYNGEE. J lost 2 bases, V lost 5 bases, and 5 bases had no gene match. The CDR3 length is 14 residues. CDR3 nucleotide sequence: TGTGCCAGCAGGGGAGGGACTTTCACAGATACGCAGTATTTT. This encodes CASRGGTFTDTQYF.

The chain links TRBV11-1 to TRBJ2-2; 7 positions agree with TRBD2. The CDR3 sequence is 15 residues long. V lost 6 bases to trimming and J lost 5 bases; unmatched junction nucleotides: 9. Germline V gives CDR1 SGHAT, CDR2 FQDESV (reference sequence). Here the CDR3 reads CASSISAGETGELFF. CDR3 nucleotide sequence: TGTGCCAGCAGTATCAGCGCGGGAGAGACCGGGGAGCTGTTTTTT.